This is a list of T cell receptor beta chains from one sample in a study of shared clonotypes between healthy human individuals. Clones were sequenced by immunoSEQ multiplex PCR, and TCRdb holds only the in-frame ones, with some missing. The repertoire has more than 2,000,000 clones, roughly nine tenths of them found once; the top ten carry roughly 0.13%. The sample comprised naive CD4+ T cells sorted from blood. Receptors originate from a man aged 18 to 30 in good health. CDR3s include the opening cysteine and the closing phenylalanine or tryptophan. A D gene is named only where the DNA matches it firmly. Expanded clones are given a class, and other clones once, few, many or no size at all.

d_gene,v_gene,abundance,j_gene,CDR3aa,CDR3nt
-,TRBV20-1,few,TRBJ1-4,CSAPSGKLFF,TGCAGTGCTCCCTCGGGAAAACTGTTTTTT
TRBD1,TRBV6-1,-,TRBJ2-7,CASNRDRAYEQYF,TGTGCCAGCAACCGGGACAGAGCCTACGAGCAGTACTTC
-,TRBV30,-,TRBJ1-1,CASGRMNTEAFF,TGTGCCTCGGGACGAATGAACACTGAAGCTTTCTTT
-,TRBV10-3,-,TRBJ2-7,CAIASGPPQPEQYF,TGTGCCATTGCGTCGGGGCCACCGCAACCCGAGCAGTACTTC
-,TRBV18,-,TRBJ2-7,CASSPQGQAEQYF,TGTGCCAGCTCACCACAGGGGCAGGCCGAGCAGTACTTC
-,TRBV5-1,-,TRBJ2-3,CASSLVAHTDTQYF,TGCGCCAGCAGCTTGGTGGCGCACACAGATACGCAGTATTTT
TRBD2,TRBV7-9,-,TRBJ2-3,CASSFRLAATDTQYF,TGTGCCAGCAGCTTCCGGCTAGCGGCGACAGATACGCAGTATTTT
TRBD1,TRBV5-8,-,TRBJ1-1,CASSWPGQGRAFF,TGTGCCAGCAGCTGGCCCGGACAGGGACGCGCTTTCTTT
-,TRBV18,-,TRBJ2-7,CASSTGGAYEQYF,TGTGCCAGCTCAACAGGGGGGGCCTACGAGCAGTACTTC
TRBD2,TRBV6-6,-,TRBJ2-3,CASLDLLARTDTQYF,TGTGCCAGCCTAGATTTACTAGCGCGCACAGATACGCAGTATTTT
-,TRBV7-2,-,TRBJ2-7,CASSPNPGPAEQYF,TGTGCCAGCAGCCCGAACCCGGGGCCGGCCGAGCAGTACTTC
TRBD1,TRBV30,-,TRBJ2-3,CAWSRDREADTQYF,TGTGCCTGGTCCCGGGACAGGGAGGCAGATACGCAGTATTTT
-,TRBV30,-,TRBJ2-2,CAWSRTGRISELFF,TGTGCCTGGAGTAGGACCGGTCGAATTTCGGAGCTGTTTTTT
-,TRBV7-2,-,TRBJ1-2,CASSLASRSRGYTF,TGTGCCAGCAGCTTAGCGTCCAGGAGTCGGGGCTACACCTTC
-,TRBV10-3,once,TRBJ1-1,CAISHRTRDTEAFF,TGTGCCATCAGCCACAGGACTCGGGACACTGAAGCTTTCTTT
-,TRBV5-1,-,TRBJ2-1,CASSLARGGSYNEQFF,TGCGCCAGCAGCTTGGCCAGGGGTGGCTCCTACAATGAGCAGTTCTTC
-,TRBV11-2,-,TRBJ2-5,CASSLGVGPPLETQYF,TGTGCCAGCAGCTTAGGGGTGGGACCGCCACTCGAGACCCAGTACTTC
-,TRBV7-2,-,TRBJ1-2,CASSLRVYGYTF,TGTGCCAGCAGCTTACGGGTCTATGGCTACACCTTC
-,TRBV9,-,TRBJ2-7,CASSPGQPSLYEQYF,TGTGCCAGCAGCCCGGGACAACCATCCCTCTACGAGCAGTACTTC
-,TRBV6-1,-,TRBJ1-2,CASSEAPGRGYTF,TGTGCCAGCAGTGAAGCACCGGGTCGGGGCTACACCTTC
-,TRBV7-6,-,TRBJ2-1,CASSFISGSSYNEQFF,TGTGCCAGCAGCTTTATAAGTGGAAGCTCCTACAATGAGCAGTTCTTC
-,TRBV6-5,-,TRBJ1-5,CASSSIVSNQPQHF,TGTGCCAGCAGTTCAATCGTTAGCAATCAGCCCCAGCATTTT
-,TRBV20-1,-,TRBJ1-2,CSATGLYGYTF,TGCAGTGCTACAGGGTTGTATGGCTACACCTTC
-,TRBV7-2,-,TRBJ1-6,CASSWGGSNNSPLHF,TGTGCCAGCAGCTGGGGGGGCAGTAATAATTCACCCCTCCACTTT